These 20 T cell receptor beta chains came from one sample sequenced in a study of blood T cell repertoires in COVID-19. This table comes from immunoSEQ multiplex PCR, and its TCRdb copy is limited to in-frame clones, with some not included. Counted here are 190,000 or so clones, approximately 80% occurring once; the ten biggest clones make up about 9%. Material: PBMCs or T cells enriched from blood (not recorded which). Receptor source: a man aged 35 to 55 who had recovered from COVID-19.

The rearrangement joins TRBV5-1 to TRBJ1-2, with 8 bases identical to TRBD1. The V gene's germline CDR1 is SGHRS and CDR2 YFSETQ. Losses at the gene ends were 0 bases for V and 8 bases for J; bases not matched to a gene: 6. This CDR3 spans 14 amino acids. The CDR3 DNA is TGCGCCAGCAGCTTGGCAGGGGGCGGAAGAGGCTACACCTTC. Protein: CASSLAGGGRGYTF.

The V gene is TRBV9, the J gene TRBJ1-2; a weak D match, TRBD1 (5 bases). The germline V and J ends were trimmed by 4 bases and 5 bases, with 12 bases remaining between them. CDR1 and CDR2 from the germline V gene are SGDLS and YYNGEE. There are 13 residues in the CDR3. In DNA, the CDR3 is TGTGCCAGCAGCTCGCCGGACATTTATGGCTACACCTTC. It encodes CASSSPDIYGYTF.

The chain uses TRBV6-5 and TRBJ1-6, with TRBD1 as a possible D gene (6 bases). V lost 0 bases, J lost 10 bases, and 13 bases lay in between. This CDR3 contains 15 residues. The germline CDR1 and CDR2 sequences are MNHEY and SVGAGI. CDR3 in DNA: TGTGCCAGCAGTTACTCGAACCAGGGGACCTCACCCCTCCACTTT. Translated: CASSYSNQGTSPLHF.

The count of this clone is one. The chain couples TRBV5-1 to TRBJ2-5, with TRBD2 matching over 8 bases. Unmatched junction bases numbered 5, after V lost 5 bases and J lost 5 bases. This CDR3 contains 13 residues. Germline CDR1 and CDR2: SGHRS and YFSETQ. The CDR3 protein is CASRGTRVETQYF. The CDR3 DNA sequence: TGCGCCAGCAGAGGGACTAGGGTGGAGACCCAGTACTTC.

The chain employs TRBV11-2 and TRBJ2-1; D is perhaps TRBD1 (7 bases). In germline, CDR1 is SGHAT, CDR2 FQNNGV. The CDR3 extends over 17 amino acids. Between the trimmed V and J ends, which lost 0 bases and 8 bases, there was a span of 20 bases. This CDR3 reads CASSLDHGGGAFYEQFF. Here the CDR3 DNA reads TGTGCCAGCAGCTTAGATCATGGAGGGGGCGCGTTCTATGAGCAGTTCTTC.

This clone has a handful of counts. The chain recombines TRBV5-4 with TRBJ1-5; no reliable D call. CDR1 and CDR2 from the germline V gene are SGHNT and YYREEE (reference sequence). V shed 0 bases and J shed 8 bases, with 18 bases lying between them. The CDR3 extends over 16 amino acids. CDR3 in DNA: TGTGCCAGCAGCTTGGAAGGCAGCCTTATCGAGGAGCCCCAGCATTTT. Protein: CASSLEGSLIEEPQHF.

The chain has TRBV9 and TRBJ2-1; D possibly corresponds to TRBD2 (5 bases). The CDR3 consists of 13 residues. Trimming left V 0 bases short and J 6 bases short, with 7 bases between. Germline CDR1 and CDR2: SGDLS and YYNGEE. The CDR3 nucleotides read TGTGCCAGCAGCGTAGTCGCGGGCAATGAGCAGTTCTTC. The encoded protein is CASSVVAGNEQFF.

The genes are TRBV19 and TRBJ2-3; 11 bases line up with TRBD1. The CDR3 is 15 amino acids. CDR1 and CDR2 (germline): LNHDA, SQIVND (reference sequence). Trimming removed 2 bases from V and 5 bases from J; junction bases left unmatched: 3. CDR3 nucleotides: TGTGCCAGTAGTATATGGGACAGGGGGAAAGATACGCAGTATTTT. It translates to CASSIWDRGKDTQYF.

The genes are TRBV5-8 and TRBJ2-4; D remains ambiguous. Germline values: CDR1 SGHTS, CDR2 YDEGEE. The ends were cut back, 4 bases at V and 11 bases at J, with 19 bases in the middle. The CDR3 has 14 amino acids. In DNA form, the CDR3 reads TGTGCCAGCAGCCCTCTCTCCCCGCAGCGAGTTCAGTACTTC. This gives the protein CASSPLSPQRVQYF.

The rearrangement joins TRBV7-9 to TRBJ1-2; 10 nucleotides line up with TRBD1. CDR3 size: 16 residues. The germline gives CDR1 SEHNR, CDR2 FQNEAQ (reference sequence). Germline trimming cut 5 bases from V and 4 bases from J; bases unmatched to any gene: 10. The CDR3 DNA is TGTGCCAGCAGCCCCTTAGGACAGGGGGAGTCCTATGGCTACACCTTC. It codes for CASSPLGQGESYGYTF.

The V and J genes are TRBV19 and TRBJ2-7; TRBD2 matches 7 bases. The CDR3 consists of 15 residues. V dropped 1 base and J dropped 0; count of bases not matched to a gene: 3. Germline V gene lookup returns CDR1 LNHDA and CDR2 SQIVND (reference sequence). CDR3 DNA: TGTGCCAGTAGTATAGGAGCGGGAATCTCCTACGAGCAGTACTTC. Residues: CASSIGAGISYEQYF.

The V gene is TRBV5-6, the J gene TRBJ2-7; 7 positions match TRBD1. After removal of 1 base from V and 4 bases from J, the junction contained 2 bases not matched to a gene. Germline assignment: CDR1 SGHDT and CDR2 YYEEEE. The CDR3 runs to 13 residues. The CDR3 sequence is CASSLYRGYEQYF. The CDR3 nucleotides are TGTGCCAGCAGCTTGTACAGGGGTTACGAGCAGTACTTC.

Here the CDR3 reads CASSSLTSGWETQYF. The CDR3 DNA is TGTGCCAGCAGCTCCCTGACTAGCGGTTGGGAGACCCAGTACTTC. This chain joins TRBV11-2 and TRBJ2-5; 9 nucleotides agree with TRBD2. Germline assignment: CDR1 SGHAT and CDR2 FQNNGV. The junction had 8 bases not matched to a gene; V was cut back by 4 bases and J by 5 bases. This CDR3 is built from 15 residues.

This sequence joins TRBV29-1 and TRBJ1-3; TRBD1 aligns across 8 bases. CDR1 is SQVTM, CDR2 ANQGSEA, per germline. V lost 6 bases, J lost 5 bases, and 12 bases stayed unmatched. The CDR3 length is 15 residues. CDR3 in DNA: TGCAGCGTAGCACGGACAGGGCTAACTAGAAACACCATATATTTT. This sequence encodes CSVARTGLTRNTIYF.

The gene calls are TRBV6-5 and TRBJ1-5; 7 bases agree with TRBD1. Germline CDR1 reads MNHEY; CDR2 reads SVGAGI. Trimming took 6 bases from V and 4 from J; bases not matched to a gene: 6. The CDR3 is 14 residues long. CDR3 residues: CASRQGNGNQPQHF. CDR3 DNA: TGTGCCAGCAGACAGGGGAACGGGAATCAGCCCCAGCATTTT.

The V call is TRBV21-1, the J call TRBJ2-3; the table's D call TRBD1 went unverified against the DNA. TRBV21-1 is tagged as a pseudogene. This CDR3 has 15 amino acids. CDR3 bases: TGTGCCAGCCCCAAGGTACCAGGGCTTAAAGATACGCAGTATTTT. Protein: CASPKVPGLKDTQYF.

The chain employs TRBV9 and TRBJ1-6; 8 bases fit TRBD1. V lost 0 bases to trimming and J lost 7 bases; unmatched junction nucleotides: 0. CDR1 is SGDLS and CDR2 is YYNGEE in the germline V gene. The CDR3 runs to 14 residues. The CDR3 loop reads CASSVAGGNSPLHF. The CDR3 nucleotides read TGTGCCAGCAGCGTAGCAGGGGGCAATTCACCCCTCCACTTT.

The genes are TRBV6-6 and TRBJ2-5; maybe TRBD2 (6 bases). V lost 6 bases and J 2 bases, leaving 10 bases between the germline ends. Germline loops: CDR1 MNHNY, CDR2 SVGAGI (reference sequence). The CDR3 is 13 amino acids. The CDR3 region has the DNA TGTGCCAGCAGAGATAGCGGTCAAGAGACCCAGTACTTC. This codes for CASRDSGQETQYF.

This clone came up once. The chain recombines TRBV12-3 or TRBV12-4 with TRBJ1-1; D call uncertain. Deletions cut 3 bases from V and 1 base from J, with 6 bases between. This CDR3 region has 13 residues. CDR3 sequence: CASSFQANTEAFF. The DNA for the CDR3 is TGTGCCAGCAGTTTCCAGGCGAACACTGAAGCTTTCTTT.

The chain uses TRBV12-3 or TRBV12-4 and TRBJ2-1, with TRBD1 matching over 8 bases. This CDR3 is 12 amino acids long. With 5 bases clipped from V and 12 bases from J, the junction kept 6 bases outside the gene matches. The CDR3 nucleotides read TGTGCCAGCAGTCCGGACAGGGACGGGCAGTTCTTC. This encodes CASSPDRDGQFF.